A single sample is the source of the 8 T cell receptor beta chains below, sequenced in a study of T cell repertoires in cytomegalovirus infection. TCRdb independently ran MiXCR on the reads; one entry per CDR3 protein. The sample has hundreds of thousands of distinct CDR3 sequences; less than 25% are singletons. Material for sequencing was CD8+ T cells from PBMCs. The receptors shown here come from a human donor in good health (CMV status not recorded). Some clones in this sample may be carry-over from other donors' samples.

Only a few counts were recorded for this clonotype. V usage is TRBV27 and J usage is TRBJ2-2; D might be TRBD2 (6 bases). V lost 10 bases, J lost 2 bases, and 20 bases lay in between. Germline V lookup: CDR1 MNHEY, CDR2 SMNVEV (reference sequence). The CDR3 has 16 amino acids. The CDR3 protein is CATATFGGANTGELFF. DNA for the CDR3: TGTGCCACCGCCACATTCGGGGGAGCCAACACCGGGGAGCTGTTTTTT.

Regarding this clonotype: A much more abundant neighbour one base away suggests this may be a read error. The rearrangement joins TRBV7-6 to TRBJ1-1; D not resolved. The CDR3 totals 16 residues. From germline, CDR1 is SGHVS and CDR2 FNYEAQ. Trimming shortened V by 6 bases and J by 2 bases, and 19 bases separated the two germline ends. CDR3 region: CASRNTLRTGNTEAFF. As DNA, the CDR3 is TGTGCCAGCAGGAATACCCTTCGGACGGGAAACACTGAAGCTTTCTTT.

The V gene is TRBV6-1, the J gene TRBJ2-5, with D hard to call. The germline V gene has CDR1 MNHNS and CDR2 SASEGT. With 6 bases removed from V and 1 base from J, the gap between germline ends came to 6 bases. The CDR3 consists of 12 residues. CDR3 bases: TGTGCCAGCAGAAAGAGCCAAGAGACCCAGTACTTC. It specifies CASRKSQETQYF.

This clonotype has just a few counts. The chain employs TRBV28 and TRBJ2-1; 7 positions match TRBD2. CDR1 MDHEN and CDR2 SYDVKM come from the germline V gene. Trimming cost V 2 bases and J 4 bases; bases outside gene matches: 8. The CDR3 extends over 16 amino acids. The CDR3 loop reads CASSLGASGSYNEQFF. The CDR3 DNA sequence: TGTGCCAGCAGTTTAGGGGCTAGCGGTTCATACAATGAGCAGTTCTTC.

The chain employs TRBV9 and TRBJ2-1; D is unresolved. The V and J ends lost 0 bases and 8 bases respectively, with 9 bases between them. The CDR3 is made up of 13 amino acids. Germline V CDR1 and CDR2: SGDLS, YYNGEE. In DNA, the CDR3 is TGTGCCAGCAGCGTAGAGGGATGGGATGAGCAGTTCTTC. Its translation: CASSVEGWDEQFF. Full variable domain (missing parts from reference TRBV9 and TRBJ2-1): DSGVTQTPKHLITATGQRVTLRCSPRSGDLSVYWYQQSLDQGLQFLIQYYNGEERAKGNILERFSAQQFPDLHSELNLSSLELGDSALYFCASSVEGWDEQFFGPGTRLTVL.

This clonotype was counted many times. The CDR3: CASSLGGALNNEQFF. CDR3 nucleotide sequence: TGTGCCAGCAGCTTGGGCGGGGCTCTGAACAATGAGCAGTTCTTC. The rearrangement joins TRBV7-9 to TRBJ2-1; TRBD2 might be the D (6 bases). With 3 bases removed from V and 5 bases from J, the gap between germline ends came to 14 bases. The CDR3 is 15 residues long. Germline CDR1 and CDR2: SEHNR and FQNEAQ (reference sequence).

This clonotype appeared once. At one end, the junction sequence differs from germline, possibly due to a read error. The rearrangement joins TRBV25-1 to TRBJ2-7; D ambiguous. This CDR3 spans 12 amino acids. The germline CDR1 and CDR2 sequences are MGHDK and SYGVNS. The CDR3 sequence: CASSEYFYVQYF. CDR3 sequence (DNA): TGTGCCAGCAGTGAGTATTTCTACGTGCAGTACTTC.

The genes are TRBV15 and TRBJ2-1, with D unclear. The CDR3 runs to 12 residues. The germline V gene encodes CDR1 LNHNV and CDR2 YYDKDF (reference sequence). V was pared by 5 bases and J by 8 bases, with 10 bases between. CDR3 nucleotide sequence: TGTGCCACCAGCGGGAATCGGGATGAGCAGTTCTTC. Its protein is CATSGNRDEQFF. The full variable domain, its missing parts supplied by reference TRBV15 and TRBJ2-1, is DAMVIQNPRYQVTQFGKPVTLSCSQTLNHNVMYWYQQKSSQAPKLLFHYYDKDFNNEADTPDNFQSRRPNTSFCFLDIRSPGLGDTAMYLCATSGNRDEQFFGPGTRLTVL.